The subject of this entry is one T cell receptor (beta chain). Its target is unknown. The entry originates in a study of T cell responses to AZD1222 COVID-19 vaccine. Study-wide results and caveats: Sampling that yielded the repertoires occurred only after the peak T cell response.

Only in-frame clones appear in the TCRdb table, and some are missing; sequencing was by immunoSEQ multiplex PCR. The data contain some 170,000 clones, approximately 90% of them singletons. This CDR3 contains 13 residues. V was trimmed by 6 bases and J by 4 bases, leaving 10 bases between them. V is TRBV12-3 or TRBV12-4 and J is TRBJ1-3; no clear D. The receptor was derived from an adult in good health. This specimen consisted of peripheral blood, obtained on day 0 of AZD1222 vaccination. Written as DNA, the CDR3 is TGTGCCAGCAGCGGAGTGCTCGGAAACACCATATATTTT. Amino acids: CASSGVLGNTIYF.